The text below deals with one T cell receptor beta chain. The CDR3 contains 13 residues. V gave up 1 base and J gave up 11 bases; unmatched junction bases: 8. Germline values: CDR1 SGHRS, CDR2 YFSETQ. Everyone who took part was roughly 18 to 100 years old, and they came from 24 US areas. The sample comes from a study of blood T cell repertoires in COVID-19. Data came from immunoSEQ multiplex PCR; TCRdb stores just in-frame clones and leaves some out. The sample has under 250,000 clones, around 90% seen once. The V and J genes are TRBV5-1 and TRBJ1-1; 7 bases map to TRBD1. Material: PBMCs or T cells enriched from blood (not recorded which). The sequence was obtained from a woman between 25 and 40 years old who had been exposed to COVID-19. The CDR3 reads CASSLRQGQGAFF. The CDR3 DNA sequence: TGCGCCAGCAGCTTGAGACAGGGCCAAGGCGCTTTCTTT.